The clone carrying this TCR beta chain has at least ten counts. What it binds is not known. The protocol was immunoSEQ multiplex PCR, while the TCRdb copy is restricted to in-frame clones and leaves out a portion. The sample shows approximately 25,000 clones, none of them appearing just once. The CDR3 runs to 17 residues. Per the germline V gene, CDR1 is SGHRS and CDR2 is YFSETQ. J was trimmed by 6 bases and V by 5 bases; bases with no gene match: 14. This sample is part of a study of T cells after posttransplantation cyclophosphamide. Whole-study findings and limits: TRB clonality was highly associated with recipient CMV seropositivity and reactivation. Later post-transplant blood repertoires were often dominated by donor CD8+ memory clones.

This chain uses TRBV5-1 with TRBJ1-6; the match to TRBD1 covers 7 bases. The clonotype originates from a woman aged 50 to 65 in good health, CMV-negative, and a related stem cell transplant donor. Sample: PBMCs. Written as DNA, the CDR3 is TGCGCCAGCAGTTCAGGAATACCGGGACAGCGTAATTCACCCCTCCACTTT. Residues: CASSSGIPGQRNSPLHF.